One and the same sample provided the 15 T cell receptor beta chains below, sequenced in a study of blood T cell repertoires in COVID-19. The repertoire was sequenced with immunoSEQ multiplex PCR; TCRdb's copy has only in-frame clones and lacks some. The repertoire holds some 130,000 clones, with 75% to 90% as singletons. The material sequenced was PBMCs or T cells enriched from blood (not recorded which). These receptors were collected from a man younger than 45 who had recovered from COVID-19.

The chain is built from TRBV20-1 and TRBJ1-2; 9 bases map to TRBD1. The V gene end was trimmed by 3 bases and the J gene end by 7 bases; junction bases not matched to a gene: 3. The germline V gene encodes CDR1 DFQATT and CDR2 SNEGSKA (reference sequence). The CDR3 is 12 amino acids. CDR3 sequence (DNA): TGCAGTGCTAGTCGACAGGGGGTTGGCTACACCTTC. Translating gives CSASRQGVGYTF.

The chain uses TRBV6-5 and TRBJ1-2; D remains ambiguous. This CDR3 region has 13 residues. Trimming took 0 bases from V and 7 from J, leaving 9 bases between them. The germline V gene has CDR1 MNHEY and CDR2 SVGAGI. CDR3: CASSYSISGGYTF. As DNA, the CDR3 is TGTGCCAGCAGTTACTCCATTTCGGGTGGCTACACCTTC.

This clone was seen once. The chain carries TRBV7-9 and TRBJ2-1, with a weak D call TRBD2 (6 bases). V lost 6 bases to trimming and J lost 8 bases, with 17 bases between them. The CDR3 runs 14 residues. CDR1 is SEHNR, CDR2 FQNEAQ, per germline (reference sequence). The CDR3 loop reads CASSPPGRGDEQFF. CDR3 nucleotide sequence: TGTGCCAGCAGTCCTCCGGGTCGCGGGGATGAGCAGTTCTTC.

The chain recombines TRBV6-4 with TRBJ2-2, with 8 bases that match TRBD1. The germline CDR1 and CDR2 sequences are MRHNA and SNTAGT. CDR3 size: 15 residues. Unmatched junction bases numbered 0, after V lost 2 bases and J lost 1 base. The CDR3 region is CASSDGQGNTGELFF. In DNA form, the CDR3 reads TGTGCCAGCAGTGACGGACAGGGGAACACCGGGGAGCTGTTTTTT.

The CDR3 here is CASSPTPTGANTGELFF. The CDR3, as DNA: TGTGCCAGCAGCCCCACCCCGACAGGGGCCAACACCGGGGAGCTGTTTTTT. This chain connects TRBV13 to TRBJ2-2; 8 nucleotides match TRBD1. The germline gives CDR1 PRHDT, CDR2 FYEKMQ (reference sequence). J was trimmed by 2 bases and V by 5 bases; bases with no gene match: 10. The CDR3 consists of 17 residues.

This sequence joins TRBV13 and TRBJ2-7; D not certain. This CDR3 is built from 12 residues. Germline CDR1 PRHDT, CDR2 FYEKMQ (reference sequence). V dropped 0 bases and J dropped 9 bases, with 9 bases sitting between them. The CDR3 is CASSLGRDPQYV. The DNA of the CDR3 is TGTGCCAGCAGCTTAGGGCGCGATCCGCAGTACGTC.

The chain is built from TRBV2 and TRBJ2-1; tentative D call: TRBD1 (6 bases). Trimming removed 6 bases from V and 8 bases from J, with 11 bases in between. Germline assignment: CDR1 SNHLY and CDR2 FYNNEI. CDR3 size: 12 residues. For the CDR3, the DNA is TGTGCCAGCAGGCTAGCAGGGGATGAGCAGTTCTTC. It specifies CASRLAGDEQFF.

CDR3 loop: CASSGGVGELFF. In DNA, the CDR3 is TGTGCCAGCAGCGGCGGGGTGGGGGAGCTGTTTTTT. The chain employs TRBV5-6 and TRBJ2-2; weak D call: TRBD2 (6 bases). Trimming stripped 4 bases from V and 8 bases from J, with 9 bases between. The CDR3 runs 12 residues. Germline V gene lookup returns CDR1 SGHDT and CDR2 YYEEEE.

CDR3 DNA: TGTGCCAGCAGCCAAGAAAGACTCCAGGGGAACTATGGCTACACCTTC. Its protein product is CASSQERLQGNYGYTF. The chain employs TRBV3-1 (or the pseudogene TRBV3-2) and TRBJ1-2; weak D call: TRBD1 (6 bases). The CDR3 sequence is 16 residues long. Germline CDR1 and CDR2: LGHDT and YNNKEL (reference sequence). Trimming stripped 0 bases from V and 2 bases from J, with 13 bases between.

The genes are TRBV2 and TRBJ2-7, with D uncertain. The V and J ends lost 8 bases and 6 bases respectively, with 11 bases between them. The CDR3 is made up of 11 amino acids. Germline V gene lookup returns CDR1 SNHLY and CDR2 FYNNEI. CDR3 nucleotide sequence: TGTGCCAGCCACTACTCCGGCGAGCAGTACTTC. Translated, it gives CASHYSGEQYF.

This clone was seen a few times. The genes are TRBV5-6 and TRBJ1-1; TRBD1 matches 9 bases. The CDR3 extends over 17 amino acids. V was pared by 1 base and J by 1 base, with 8 bases of the junction left unmatched. Germline V gene sequence: CDR1 SGHDT, CDR2 YYEEEE. CDR3 loop: CASSLPFPGQGNTEAFF. Written as DNA, the CDR3 is TGTGCCAGCAGCTTGCCCTTCCCGGGACAGGGGAACACTGAAGCTTTCTTT.

This sequence joins TRBV11-2 and TRBJ1-2; D gene ambiguous. V was shortened by 1 base and J by 5 bases, with 8 bases between the two germline ends. The CDR3 has 13 amino acids. Germline CDR1 SGHAT, CDR2 FQNNGV. CDR3 in DNA: TGTGCCAGCAGCTTAGCGGGAGAATATGGCTACACCTTC. Translation gives CASSLAGEYGYTF. The whole variable domain, remainder taken from reference TRBV11-2 and TRBJ1-2, is EAGVAQSPRYKIIEKRQSVAFWCNPISGHATLYWYQQILGQGPKLLIQFQNNGVVDDSQLPKDRFSAERLKGVDSTLKIQPAKLEDSAVYLCASSLAGEYGYTFGSGTRLTVV.

This clone was seen only a few times. The chain combines TRBV6-5 with TRBJ1-2; D is possibly TRBD1 (6 bases). This CDR3 contains 11 residues. Between the trimmed V and J ends, which lost 9 bases and 5 bases, there was a span of 10 bases. Germline CDR1 reads MNHEY; CDR2 reads SVGAGI. CDR3 amino acids: CASTGWYGYTF. The CDR3 nucleotides are TGTGCCAGTACAGGGTGGTATGGCTACACCTTC.

This chain joins TRBV6-1 and TRBJ2-7, with 10 bases matching TRBD2. Trimming took 2 bases from V and 4 from J; bases not matched to a gene: 5. Looked up from germline, CDR1 is MNHNS and CDR2 is SASEGT. This CDR3 has 15 residues. This CDR3 reads CASSEISGRGYEQYF. CDR3 sequence (DNA): TGTGCCAGCAGTGAAATCAGCGGGAGGGGGTACGAGCAGTACTTC.

V usage is TRBV7-9 and J usage is TRBJ2-7, with D unclear. Germline lookup yields CDR1 SEHNR and CDR2 FQNEAQ (reference sequence). Trimming removed 1 base from V and 6 bases from J, with 7 bases in between. This CDR3 spans 12 amino acids. CDR3 sequence reads: CASSLGQAEQYV. The CDR3 DNA sequence: TGTGCCAGCAGCTTAGGCCAAGCCGAGCAGTACGTC.